These T cell receptor beta chains were read from a single sample in a study of response to subunit inactivated influenza vaccine. TCRdb reanalysed the RT-PCR reads using MiXCR and keeps one entry per CDR3 protein. The top ten hold approximately 24% of the sample, which has fewer than 250,000 distinct CDR3 sequences, approximately 15% seen once. The sample in question was CD8+ T cells sorted from PBMCs, obtained more than 4 days after vaccination. These receptors all stem from a man in his forties or fifties who received an inactivated influenza vaccine. CDR3s include the opening cysteine and the closing phenylalanine or tryptophan. Each record gives: CDR3 protein, V gene, J gene.

CDR3 protein: CASSADSVPYEQYF; V gene: TRBV5-1; J gene: TRBJ2-7
CDR3 protein: CASSPDTTYEQYF; V gene: TRBV18; J gene: TRBJ2-7
CDR3 protein: CASSKRTSTWYEQYF; V gene: TRBV21-1; J gene: TRBJ2-7
CDR3 protein: CSARNRGYYNEQFF; V gene: TRBV20-1; J gene: TRBJ2-1
CDR3 protein: CASEQGTNTGELFF; V gene: TRBV2; J gene: TRBJ2-2
CDR3 protein: CSASGRTGDVAGNTIYF; V gene: TRBV20-1; J gene: TRBJ1-3
CDR3 protein: CAISVKDRESYEQYF; V gene: TRBV10-3; J gene: TRBJ2-7
CDR3 protein: CAIGAGGYATNEKLFF; V gene: TRBV10-3; J gene: TRBJ1-4
CDR3 protein: CSVDTGLLYNEQFF; V gene: TRBV29-1; J gene: TRBJ2-1
CDR3 protein: CASSEGLAGTDTQYF; V gene: TRBV4-2; J gene: TRBJ2-3
CDR3 protein: CASSSFGGNTGELFF; V gene: TRBV11-3; J gene: TRBJ2-2
CDR3 protein: CASSDRGWAGANVLTF; V gene: TRBV27; J gene: TRBJ2-6
CDR3 protein: CASSQTSGGIHEKLFF; V gene: TRBV11-2; J gene: TRBJ1-4
CDR3 protein: CASSPWAGEETQYF; V gene: TRBV11-2; J gene: TRBJ2-5
CDR3 protein: CASSLEGQGNTGELFF; V gene: TRBV5-1; J gene: TRBJ2-2
CDR3 protein: CASSEGQGPDTQYF; V gene: TRBV6-4; J gene: TRBJ2-3
CDR3 protein: CAISPGLAGVGELFF; V gene: TRBV10-3; J gene: TRBJ2-2
CDR3 protein: CASSPTGPETQYF; V gene: TRBV7-3; J gene: TRBJ2-5
CDR3 protein: CASSTASGGPLTGELFF; V gene: TRBV12-3/TRBV12-4; J gene: TRBJ2-2
CDR3 protein: CASSPPGWSYQETQYF; V gene: TRBV7-9; J gene: TRBJ2-5
CDR3 protein: CSARSGIDRWLYGYTF; V gene: TRBV20-1; J gene: TRBJ1-2
CDR3 protein: CASSPTTGNPTGANVLTF; V gene: TRBV9; J gene: TRBJ2-6
CDR3 protein: CASSRQGAQPQHF; V gene: TRBV12-3/TRBV12-4; J gene: TRBJ1-5
CDR3 protein: CATSQGGSLYGHNEQFF; V gene: TRBV27; J gene: TRBJ2-1
CDR3 protein: CSVAPGHKQETQYF; V gene: TRBV29-1; J gene: TRBJ2-5
CDR3 protein: CASRAGVLGETQYF; V gene: TRBV28; J gene: TRBJ2-5
CDR3 protein: CASSRARYLAGTGDEQFF; V gene: TRBV3-1; J gene: TRBJ2-1
CDR3 protein: CASSQEQLAGYNEQFF; V gene: TRBV4-2; J gene: TRBJ2-1
CDR3 protein: CASSQARAYEQYF; V gene: TRBV4-3; J gene: TRBJ2-7
CDR3 protein: CASSFSRVDEAFF; V gene: TRBV12-3/TRBV12-4; J gene: TRBJ1-1
CDR3 protein: CASSLGQSYGYTF; V gene: TRBV7-9; J gene: TRBJ1-2
CDR3 protein: CSARRTSGYEQYF; V gene: TRBV20-1; J gene: TRBJ2-7
CDR3 protein: CASSFEGGPADTQYF; V gene: TRBV12-3/TRBV12-4; J gene: TRBJ2-3
CDR3 protein: CASSQVWGGYQETQYF; V gene: TRBV3-1; J gene: TRBJ2-5
CDR3 protein: CASSLLGSAYEQYF; V gene: TRBV3-1; J gene: TRBJ2-7
CDR3 protein: CASSPLGYEQYF; V gene: TRBV7-2; J gene: TRBJ2-7
CDR3 protein: CASSYPGIPSEQYF; V gene: TRBV14; J gene: TRBJ2-7
CDR3 protein: CASSLGTDYSSYEQYF; V gene: TRBV12-3/TRBV12-4; J gene: TRBJ2-7
CDR3 protein: CASSYAGISHYGYTF; V gene: TRBV6-2/TRBV6-3; J gene: TRBJ1-2
CDR3 protein: CSVPSRWGYTF; V gene: TRBV29-1; J gene: TRBJ1-2
CDR3 protein: CASSDRGLYEQYF; V gene: TRBV19; J gene: TRBJ2-7
CDR3 protein: CATSSRHGLQSSYEQYF; V gene: TRBV15; J gene: TRBJ2-7
CDR3 protein: CASSLGGLMRTEAFF; V gene: TRBV7-9; J gene: TRBJ1-1
CDR3 protein: CASSNPRQGVNTGELFF; V gene: TRBV11-3; J gene: TRBJ2-2
CDR3 protein: CPSSLAQGQYF; V gene: TRBV7-9; J gene: TRBJ2-4
CDR3 protein: CASSFTGTYEQYF; V gene: TRBV11-2; J gene: TRBJ2-7